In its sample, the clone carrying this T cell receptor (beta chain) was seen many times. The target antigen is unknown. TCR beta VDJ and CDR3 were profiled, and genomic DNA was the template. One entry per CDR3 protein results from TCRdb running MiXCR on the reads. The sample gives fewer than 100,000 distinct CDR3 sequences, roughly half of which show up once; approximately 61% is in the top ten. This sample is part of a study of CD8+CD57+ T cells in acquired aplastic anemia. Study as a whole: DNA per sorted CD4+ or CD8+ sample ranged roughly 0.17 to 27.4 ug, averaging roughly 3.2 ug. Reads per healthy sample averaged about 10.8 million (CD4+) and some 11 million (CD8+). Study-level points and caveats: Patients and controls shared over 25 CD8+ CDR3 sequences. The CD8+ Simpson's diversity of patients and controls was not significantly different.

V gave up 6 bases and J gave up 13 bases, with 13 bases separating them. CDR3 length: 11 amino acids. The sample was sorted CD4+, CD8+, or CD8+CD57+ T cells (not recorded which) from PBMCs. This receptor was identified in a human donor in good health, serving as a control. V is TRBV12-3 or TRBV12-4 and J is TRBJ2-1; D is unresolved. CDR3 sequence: CASSLSVRQFF. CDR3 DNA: TGTGCCAGCAGCCTTTCGGTAAGACAGTTCTTC.